The table lists the clone carrying this T cell receptor (beta chain) with a few counts. Primers used in a second PCR of about 6 to 11 cycles were a sample-barcoded 5' primer and a J-beta primer mix. Each CDR3 protein gets one entry after TCRdb re-called the 5' RACE reads with MiXCR. The sample includes around 280,000 distinct CDR3 sequences, around 29% seen only once; the top ten take 29%. This record belongs to a study of blood T cells in healthy people across ages. Study-wide background: Template-switching capture recovered about one barcoded beta molecule per two T cells.

The sample providers were healthy Caucasian people from Russia, aged roughly 6 to 95. A minimum of 7 million PBMCs was isolated per sample. The receptor's source is a woman in her 70s in good health. Sequencing was performed on blood.

Here the CDR3 reads CASSLALGAGANVLTF. The CDR3 DNA follows: TGTGCCAGCAGCTTGGCATTAGGGGCTGGGGCCAACGTCCTGACTTTC. The chain couples TRBV5-5 to TRBJ2-6; TRBD1 might be the D (5 bases). V lost 0 bases and J 2 bases, leaving 9 bases between the germline ends. This CDR3 region has 16 residues. Germline CDR1 reads SGHKS; CDR2 reads YYEKEE (reference sequence).